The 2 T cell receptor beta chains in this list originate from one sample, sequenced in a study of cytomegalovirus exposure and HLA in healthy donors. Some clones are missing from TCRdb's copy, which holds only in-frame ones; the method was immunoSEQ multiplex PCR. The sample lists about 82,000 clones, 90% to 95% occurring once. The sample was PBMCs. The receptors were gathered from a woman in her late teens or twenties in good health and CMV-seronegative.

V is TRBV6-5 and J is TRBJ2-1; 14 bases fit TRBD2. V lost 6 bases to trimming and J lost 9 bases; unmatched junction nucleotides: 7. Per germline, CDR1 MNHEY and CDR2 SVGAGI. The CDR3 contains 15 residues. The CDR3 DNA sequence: TGTGCCAGCAGGTCCGGGACTAGCGGGAGTCCTGAGCAGTTCTTC. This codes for CASRSGTSGSPEQFF.

The CDR3 is CASSLSPRGRTEAFF. The CDR3 DNA reads TGTGCCAGCAGTTTATCGCCCAGGGGTCGAACTGAAGCTTTCTTT. The rearrangement uses TRBV27 and TRBJ1-1; possible D gene TRBD1, 6 bases. CDR3 length: 15 residues. V was pared by 0 bases and J by 5 bases, with 13 bases between. Germline V CDR1 and CDR2: MNHEY, SMNVEV (reference sequence).